A single TCR beta chain is shown here with its context. What antigen it recognizes has not been identified. No much larger clone exists at a distance of one base, and base qualities are not known. The sample's treatment or condition label, in plain terms: preoperative locoregional IRX-2 cytokine immunotherapy. The samples were obtained from a phase Ib study in which preoperative, locoregional IRX-2 cytokine immunotherapy intended to prime immune responses was tested. Donors were patients with early-stage breast cancer who received IRX-2 before surgery. The library was obtained by the immunoSEQ multiplex PCR assay. As stored in TCRdb, this immuneACCESS dataset retains in-frame rearrangements with V and J assigned. A fraction of the clones does not appear; measured against another copy, unresolved V genes explain less than half of the discrepancy, and the remainder lacks a known reason. The sample profile shows roughly 40,000 clones; roughly 80% of them were found once. The ten largest clones add up to roughly 1.2% of the sample.

This entry belongs to a study of preoperative IRX-2 immunotherapy in early breast cancer (dated by TCRdb to between 2017 and 2020). This sequence originates from a human donor with breast cancer. Sequenced here: tumor tissue, sampled after IRX-2 immunotherapy.

The DNA sequence is given as TGTGCCAGTACCGTCCGACAGGGCCTCCCTATGCCTAACTATGGCTACACCTTC. It encodes CASTVRQGLPMPNYGYTF. This chain joins TRBV19 to TRBJ1-2; 7 bases in between match TRBD1. After removal of 7 bases from V and 0 bases from J, the junction retains 17 bases not matched to a gene. The CDR3, cysteine through phenylalanine, is 18 amino acids long. Only the CDR3 portion is preserved as DNA: 54 bases, with reading frame beginning at the first base. Sequences LNHDA (CDR1) and SQIVND (CDR2) are obtained from the germline V gene (reference sequence).